The T cell receptor (beta chain) described here comes from a study of PD-L1 blockade in urothelial cancer. Produced via immunoSEQ multiplex PCR; TCRdb's table is partial and in-frame only. This sample has tens of thousands of clones, with around nine tenths found just once. The sample's time point: pretreatment peripheral blood. Trimming cost V 6 bases and J 2 bases, with 13 bases left between them. CDR1 MNHNS and CDR2 SASEGT come from the germline V gene. The CDR3 extends over 14 amino acids. The specimen was PBMCs, collected around atezolizumab (anti-PD-L1) treatment. The V call is TRBV6-1, the J call TRBJ1-2; a weak D match, TRBD1 (6 bases). The clonotype comes from a donor at least 40 years old with urothelial cancer. CDR3 loop: CASRPGQSNYGYTF. The DNA of the CDR3 is TGTGCCAGCAGACCCGGACAGTCAAACTATGGCTACACCTTC.